The 21 T cell receptor beta chains in this list originate from one sample, sequenced in a study of shared clonotypes between healthy human individuals. Generated by immunoSEQ multiplex PCR, the TCRdb table keeps only in-frame clones and is missing some. The table has roughly 1.4 million clones, about 98.5% seen once; the top ten hold around 0.33%. The sequencing input was naive CD4+ T cells sorted from blood. Subset of the sample: CD45RA+ positively selected. The origin of the receptors is a man aged 25-40 years in good health.

V and J are TRBV10-3 and TRBJ2-4, with 7 bases that match TRBD2. The junction had 10 bases not matched to a gene; V was cut back by 5 bases and J by 3 bases. Germline lookup yields CDR1 ENHRY and CDR2 SYGVKD. The CDR3 loop spans 16 amino acids. The CDR3 region is CAISNWGGMGKNIQYF. In DNA, the CDR3 is TGTGCCATCAGTAATTGGGGGGGTATGGGCAAAAACATTCAGTACTTC.

This chain links TRBV5-5 with TRBJ2-1, with 10 bases aligning to TRBD2. Germline V gives CDR1 SGHKS, CDR2 YYEKEE (reference sequence). This CDR3 comprises 15 residues. V was pared by 4 bases and J by 8 bases, with 9 bases of the junction left unmatched. The CDR3 nucleotides are TGTGCCAGCAGCCCAGGGCTAGCGGGAGTATATGAGCAGTTCTTC. Translating gives CASSPGLAGVYEQFF.

This chain links TRBV20-1 with TRBJ2-1; D not certain. Germline V gives CDR1 DFQATT, CDR2 SNEGSKA (reference sequence). This CDR3 has 11 residues. The germline V and J ends were trimmed by 3 bases and 7 bases, with 7 bases remaining between them. The CDR3 loop reads CSASRKNEQFF. CDR3 nucleotide sequence: TGCAGTGCTAGTCGCAAAAATGAGCAGTTCTTC.

V gene TRBV7-8 combines with J gene TRBJ2-1, with 9 bases fitting TRBD2. V lost 5 bases to trimming and J lost 3 bases; unmatched junction nucleotides: 8. The germline gives CDR1 SGHVS, CDR2 FQNEAQ. The CDR3 is 16 residues long. The CDR3 is CASSEWGTSNYNEQFF. CDR3 DNA sequence: TGTGCCAGCAGCGAATGGGGGACTAGCAACTACAATGAGCAGTTCTTC.

The chain has TRBV10-2 and TRBJ2-1, with TRBD2 identical over 11 bases. CDR3 length: 12 residues. The V gene end was trimmed by 8 bases and the J gene end by 10 bases; junction bases not matched to a gene: 4. The germline V gene has CDR1 WSHSY and CDR2 SAAADI. The CDR3 DNA follows: TGCGCCAGCGGCGTAGCGGGAGGGGAGCAGTTCTTC. Protein product: CASGVAGGEQFF.

The J gene is TRBJ2-7, the V gene TRBV7-7, with D perhaps given as TRBD1 or TRBD2 (5 bases each). V was trimmed by 6 bases and J by 3 bases, leaving 12 bases between them. Per germline, CDR1 SSHAT and CDR2 FNYEAQ (reference sequence). CDR3 length equals 13 residues. The CDR3 protein is CASSPGTYYEQYF. The CDR3 region has the DNA TGTGCCAGCAGTCCGGGGACCTACTACGAGCAGTACTTC.

Details on this clone: Other DNA sequences in the same sample also yield this CDR3. V and J are TRBV7-9 and TRBJ2-3; D unclear. Germline V gene lookup returns CDR1 SEHNR and CDR2 FQNEAQ (reference sequence). The CDR3 totals 11 residues. V lost 6 bases, J lost 3 bases, and 4 bases lay in between. The chain's CDR3 is CASSHTDTQYF. In DNA, the CDR3 is TGTGCCAGCAGTCATACAGATACGCAGTATTTT.

V is TRBV11-2 and J is TRBJ1-5, with D possibly TRBD1 on 6 matching bases. CDR3 length equals 15 residues. Germline V gene data show CDR1 as SGHAT and CDR2 as FQNNGV. The ends were cut back, 5 bases at V and 1 base at J, with 12 bases in the middle. Written as DNA, the CDR3 is TGTGCCAGCAGCCTGGATGGACAGAGCAATCAGCCCCAGCATTTT. It is translated as CASSLDGQSNQPQHF.

V usage is TRBV4-3 and J usage is TRBJ2-7; 12 nucleotides match TRBD2. CDR1 is LGHNA, CDR2 YSLEER, per germline. This CDR3 region has 17 residues. V shed 1 base and J 4 bases; nucleotides not matched to a gene: 8. The CDR3 DNA reads TGCGCCAGCAGCCAAGGACTAGCGGGAGTAGAGAGGTACGAGCAGTACTTC. As protein: CASSQGLAGVERYEQYF.

V is TRBV4-1 and J is TRBJ2-7; D is possibly TRBD1 or TRBD2 (5 bases each). CDR1 and CDR2 from the germline V gene are MGHRA and YSYEKL. The CDR3 consists of 15 residues. The V and J ends lost 4 bases and 6 bases respectively, with 19 bases between them. Here the CDR3 reads CASSLTPGTVSEQYF. The CDR3 DNA reads TGCGCCAGCAGCCTTACCCCCGGGACGGTGAGCGAGCAGTACTTC.

The rearrangement links TRBV15 to TRBJ2-3; D gene unclear. The germline gives CDR1 LNHNV, CDR2 YYDKDF (reference sequence). The CDR3 loop spans 12 amino acids. Trimming shortened V by 7 bases and J by 3 bases, and 8 bases separated the two germline ends. In nucleotides, the CDR3 is TGTGCCACCACCTTCGATACAGATACGCAGTATTTT. It translates to CATTFDTDTQYF.

This chain links TRBV7-8 with TRBJ1-4; no definite D call. Germline CDR1 SGHVS, CDR2 FQNEAQ. V gave up 5 bases and J gave up 8 bases, with 21 bases separating them. The CDR3 extends over 16 amino acids. CDR3 in amino acids: CASSRRAERREEKLFF. The CDR3 nucleotides read TGTGCCAGCAGCCGTCGCGCTGAGAGAAGGGAAGAAAAACTGTTTTTT.

The rearrangement uses TRBV9 and TRBJ1-4, with a weak D call TRBD1 (6 bases). Germline CDR1 SGDLS, CDR2 YYNGEE. This CDR3 spans 19 amino acids. Trimming cost V 0 bases and J 0 bases, with 18 bases left between them. The CDR3 is CASSVGLAGASATNEKLFF. In nucleotides, the CDR3 is TGTGCCAGCAGCGTAGGTCTGGCAGGGGCCTCGGCAACTAATGAAAAACTGTTTTTT.

The V call is TRBV15, the J call TRBJ2-7; no clear D gene. The V gene's germline CDR1 is LNHNV and CDR2 YYDKDF (reference sequence). The V end was cut by 1 base, the J end by 0 bases, with 4 bases between. The CDR3 extends over 13 amino acids. In nucleotides, the CDR3 is TGTGCCACCAGCAGAGGCAGCTCCTACGAGCAGTACTTC. This codes for CATSRGSSYEQYF.

The CDR3 region has the DNA TGTGCCATCAGTGAGTCGAGTAAGGCTTCGGGGGCCAACGTCCTGACTTTC. Translation: CAISESSKASGANVLTF. This chain uses TRBV10-3 with TRBJ2-6, with unresolved D. The germline CDR1 and CDR2 sequences are ENHRY and SYGVKD. This CDR3 is 17 amino acids long. The V gene lost 0 bases and the J gene lost 4 bases, with 13 bases spanning the gap.

This clone was seen just once. Other DNA sequences within the sample encode an identical CDR3. The chain links TRBV9 to TRBJ2-5; TRBD1 is a possible D gene (6 bases). The CDR3 is 13 amino acids. CDR1 is SGDLS and CDR2 is YYNGEE in the germline V gene. Trimming removed 2 bases at V and 5 bases at J, with 10 bases between. The CDR3 bases are TGTGCCAGCAGCGTTAGGGGGTGGGAGACCCAGTACTTC. Its protein product is CASSVRGWETQYF.

This clone was detected only once. Other DNA sequences in the sample encode the same CDR3. The chain couples TRBV19 to TRBJ2-7; 7 bases agree with TRBD1. CDR1 is LNHDA, CDR2 SQIVND, per germline (reference sequence). This CDR3 comprises 14 residues. J gave up 2 bases and V 1 base, and 2 bases lay outside the gene matches. CDR3 bases: TGTGCCAGTAGTATAGGACAGGGAGCCTACGAGCAGTACTTC. Its protein is CASSIGQGAYEQYF. Combining the CDR3 with reference TRBV19 and TRBJ2-7 gives the whole variable domain DGGITQSPKYLFRKEGQNVTLSCEQNLNHDAMYWYRQDPGQGLRLIYYSQIVNDFQKGDIAEGYSVSREKKESFPLTVTSAQKNPTAFYLCASSIGQGAYEQYFGPGTRLTVT.

The rearrangement links TRBV6-5 to TRBJ2-6, with D unclear. The V gene lost 2 bases and the J gene lost 0 bases, with 8 bases spanning the gap. This CDR3 spans 16 amino acids. The V gene's germline CDR1 is MNHEY and CDR2 SVGAGI. The CDR3 sequence is CASSYRLLSGANVLTF. The CDR3 DNA follows: TGTGCCAGCAGTTACCGCCTACTCTCTGGGGCCAACGTCCTGACTTTC.

The chain combines TRBV15 with TRBJ2-2; the D gene could be TRBD1 or TRBD2 (5 bases each). Trimming left V 5 bases short and J 1 base short, with 8 bases between. Per germline, CDR1 LNHNV and CDR2 YYDKDF (reference sequence). The CDR3 consists of 14 residues. In DNA form, the CDR3 reads TGTGCCACCAGCCCGGGACGGAACACCGGGGAGCTGTTTTTT. It encodes CATSPGRNTGELFF.

The chain is built from TRBV14 and TRBJ1-5; D is possibly TRBD1 (5 bases). V was cut by 4 bases and J by 7 bases, with 17 bases left in between. The V gene's germline CDR1 is SGHDN and CDR2 FVKESK. CDR3 length: 15 residues. The CDR3 loop is CASSLGGGVGQPQHF. The CDR3 nucleotides are TGTGCCAGCAGCCTTGGGGGAGGGGTCGGACAGCCCCAGCATTTT.

CDR3 sequence reads: CASSSTRLAGPNEQFF. The CDR3 region has the DNA TGTGCCAGCAGCTCCACACGACTAGCGGGACCCAATGAGCAGTTCTTC. This sequence joins TRBV7-3 and TRBJ2-1; 11 bases are a match to TRBD2. CDR3 length equals 16 residues. V gave up 4 bases and J gave up 6 bases; unmatched junction bases: 8. Germline CDR1 reads SGHTA; CDR2 reads FQGTGA.